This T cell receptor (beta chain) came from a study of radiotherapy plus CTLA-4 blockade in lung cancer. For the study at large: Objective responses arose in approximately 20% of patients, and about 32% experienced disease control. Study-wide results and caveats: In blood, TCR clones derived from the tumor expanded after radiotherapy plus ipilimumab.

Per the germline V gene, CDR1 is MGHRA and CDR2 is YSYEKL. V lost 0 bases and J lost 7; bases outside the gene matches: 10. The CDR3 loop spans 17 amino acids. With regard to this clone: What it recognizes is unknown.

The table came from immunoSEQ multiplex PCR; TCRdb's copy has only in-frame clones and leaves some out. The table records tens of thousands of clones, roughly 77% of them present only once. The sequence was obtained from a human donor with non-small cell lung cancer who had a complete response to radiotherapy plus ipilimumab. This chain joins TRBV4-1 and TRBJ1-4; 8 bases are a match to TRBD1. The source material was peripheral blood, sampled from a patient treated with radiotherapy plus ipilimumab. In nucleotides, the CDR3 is TGCGCCAGCAGCCAAGATAACCGCAGGGGGCGAGTTGAAAAACTGTTTTTT. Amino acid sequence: CASSQDNRRGRVEKLFF.